This TCR beta chain stems from a study of blood T cell repertoires in COVID-19. Across the whole study: Spain, Italy and the United States supplied samples that represented acute and convalescent COVID-19. PBMCs, B-cell-depleted T cells, or T cells provided the cDNA or gDNA that made up the material.

Original analysis: Counts of nucleated cells, estimated from reference gene primer amplification, were obtained. Produced via immunoSEQ multiplex PCR; TCRdb's table is partial and in-frame only. The V and J calls and the clone size are those of that table, but D and trimming were determined from the DNA. The table has some 42,000 clones, 85% to 95% seen once. This clone was seen just once. The CDR3 runs 15 residues. V was pared by 2 bases and J by 3 bases, with 5 bases of the junction left unmatched. Germline CDR1 reads SGHRS; CDR2 reads YFSETQ. This chain joins TRBV5-1 and TRBJ2-1; 7 positions agree with TRBD2. Sequencing input: peripheral blood. This clonotype was obtained from a man between 45 and 60 years old with active COVID-19. The CDR3 DNA is TGCGCCAGCAGCTTCCAATGGGACTACTACAATGAGCAGTTCTTC. Amino acids: CASSFQWDYYNEQFF.